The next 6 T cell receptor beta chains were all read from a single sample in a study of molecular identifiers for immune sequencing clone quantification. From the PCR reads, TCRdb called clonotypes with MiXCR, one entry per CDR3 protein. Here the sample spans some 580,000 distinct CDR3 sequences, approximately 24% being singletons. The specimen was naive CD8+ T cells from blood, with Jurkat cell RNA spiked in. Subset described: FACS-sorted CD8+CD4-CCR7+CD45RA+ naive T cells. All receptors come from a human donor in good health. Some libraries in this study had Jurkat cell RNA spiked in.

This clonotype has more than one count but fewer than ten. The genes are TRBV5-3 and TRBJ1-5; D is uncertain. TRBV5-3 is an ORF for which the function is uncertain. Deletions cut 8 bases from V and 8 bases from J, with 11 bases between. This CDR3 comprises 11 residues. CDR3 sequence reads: CASSPGEPQHF. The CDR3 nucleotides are TGTGCCAGCAGCCCCGGCGAGCCCCAGCATTTT.

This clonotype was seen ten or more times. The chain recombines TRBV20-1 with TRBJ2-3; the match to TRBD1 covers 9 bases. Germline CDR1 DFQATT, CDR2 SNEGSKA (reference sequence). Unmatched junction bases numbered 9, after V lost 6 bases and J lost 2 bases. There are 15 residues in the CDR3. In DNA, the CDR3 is TGCAGTGCCGCAGGACAGGGGCCCTACACAGATACGCAGTATTTT. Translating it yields CSAAGQGPYTDTQYF.

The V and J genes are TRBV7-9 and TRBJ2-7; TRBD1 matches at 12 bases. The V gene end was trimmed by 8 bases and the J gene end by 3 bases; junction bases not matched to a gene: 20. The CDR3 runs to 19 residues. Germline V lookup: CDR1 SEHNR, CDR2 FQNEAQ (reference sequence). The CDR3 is CASGPRLGQGALGIYEQYF. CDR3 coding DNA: TGTGCCAGCGGCCCCCGACTGGGACAGGGGGCGCTTGGGATCTACGAGCAGTACTTC.

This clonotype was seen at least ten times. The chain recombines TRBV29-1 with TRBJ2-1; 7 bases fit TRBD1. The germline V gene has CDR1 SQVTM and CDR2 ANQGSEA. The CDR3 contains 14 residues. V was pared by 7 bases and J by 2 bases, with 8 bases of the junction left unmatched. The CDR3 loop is CSGEDRAPYNEQFF. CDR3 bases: TGCAGCGGAGAAGACAGGGCCCCCTACAATGAGCAGTTCTTC.

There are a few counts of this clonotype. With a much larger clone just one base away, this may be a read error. The CDR3 nucleotides are TGCGGCGTTGAACGGCGGTCAAACACCGGGGAGCTGTTTTTT. It encodes CGVERRSNTGELFF. The rearrangement joins TRBV29-1 to TRBJ2-2; no definite D call. The CDR3 totals 14 residues. CDR1 and CDR2 (germline): SQVTM, ANQGSEA.

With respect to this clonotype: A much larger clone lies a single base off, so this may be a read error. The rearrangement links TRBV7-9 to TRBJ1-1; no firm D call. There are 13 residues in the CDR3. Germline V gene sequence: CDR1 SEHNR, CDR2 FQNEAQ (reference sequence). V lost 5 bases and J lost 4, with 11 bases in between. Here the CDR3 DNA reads TGTGCCAGCAGCCCCAATGAGAGCACTGAAGCTTTCTTT. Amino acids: CASSPNESTEAFF.